This entry lists 29 T cell receptor beta chains sequenced from one sample in a study of tumor and adjacent non-tumor tissue in lung cancer. Three rounds of nested PCR, following a modified ARM-PCR protocol, produced the TCRbeta library. TCRdb re-derived calls from the multiplex PCR reads in MiXCR, one entry per CDR3 protein. Of about 110,000 distinct CDR3 sequences in the sample, around 80% were seen once. No cell sorting was done before RNA was extracted from the tissue. The sample comprised lung tumor tissue. The receptor set was obtained from a woman in her fifties or sixties with non-small cell lung cancer.

For this clonotype: This may arise from a read error, as a much more abundant clone is one base away. The chain couples TRBV5-4 to TRBJ2-1; unclear D gene. CDR3 length: 14 amino acids. V was clipped by 4 bases and J by 5 bases, with 13 bases between them. Germline V gene data show CDR1 as SGHNT and CDR2 as YYREEE (reference sequence). The CDR3 DNA reads TGTGCCAGCAGCCGGATGGCAGAGGACAATGAGCAGTTCTTC. Translation gives CASSRMAEDNEQFF.

In this sample, this clonotype turned up many times. The CDR3 spells CSASTGWETQYF. The DNA for the CDR3 is TGCAGTGCCTCGACAGGGTGGGAGACCCAGTACTTC. The chain couples TRBV20-1 to TRBJ2-5; TRBD1 matches at 7 bases. The V gene's germline CDR1 is DFQATT and CDR2 SNEGSKA (reference sequence). J gave up 5 bases and V 6 bases, and 6 bases lay outside the gene matches. This CDR3 has 12 amino acids.

Points on this clonotype: Without the conserved terminal phenylalanine or tryptophan, this CDR3 likely stems from a read error. V usage is TRBV20-1 and J usage is TRBJ2-5, with D maybe TRBD2 (7 bases). The CDR3 covers 14 residues. Germline assignment: CDR1 DFQATT and CDR2 SNEGSKA (reference sequence). The DNA of the CDR3 is TGTAGTGCTAGCGAGGCGGGGGACATAGAGACCCAGTACTTA. Its translation: CSASEAGDIETQYL.

The V and J genes are TRBV28 and TRBJ1-5; D gene uncertain. CDR3 size: 12 residues. The V and J ends lost 6 bases and 9 bases respectively, with 12 bases between them. CDR1 and CDR2 from the germline V gene are MDHEN and SYDVKM. The CDR3 protein is CASRLPPGPQHF. In DNA form, the CDR3 reads TGTGCCAGCAGGTTACCACCAGGGCCCCAGCATTTT.

This clonotype was counted ten times or more. The V call is TRBV6-1, the J call TRBJ1-2; a possible D gene is TRBD1 (5 bases). Per germline, CDR1 MNHNS and CDR2 SASEGT. The V and J ends lost 1 base and 2 bases respectively, with 8 bases between them. The CDR3 totals 14 residues. In nucleotides, the CDR3 is TGTGCCAGCAGTGAAGGGACACAGAACTATGGCTACACCTTC. Translated, it gives CASSEGTQNYGYTF.

To note about this clonotype: Germline and junction disagree at one end, which may indicate a read error. DNA of the CDR3: TGTGCTAGCAGCTTAGAGTCAACTAGCGGGAGCCACAATGAGCAATTCTTC. Translated: CASSLESTSGSHNEQFF. The J gene is TRBJ2-1, the V gene TRBV11-3; TRBD2 matches at 11 bases. Germline CDR1 is SGHNT and CDR2 is YENEEA. The CDR3 consists of 17 residues.

Remarks on this clonotype: This clone may be a read error of a much larger clone one base away. The rearrangement joins TRBV20-1 to TRBJ2-3; 7 bases line up with TRBD2. Germline loops: CDR1 DFQATT, CDR2 SNEGSKA (reference sequence). This CDR3 contains 16 residues. This CDR3 is CRALPSFRGVTDTQYF. In nucleotides, the CDR3 is TGCAGAGCTCTACCGAGCTTCCGGGGGGTCACAGATACGCAGTATTTT.

As regards this clonotype: A much larger clonotype is one base distant, so this may be a read error. As the CDR3 is not closed by the conserved phenylalanine or tryptophan, this likely results from a read error. V gene TRBV12-3 or TRBV12-4 combines with J gene TRBJ1-3; D gene ambiguous. Trimming removed 4 bases at V and 3 bases at J, with 13 bases between. The CDR3 loop spans 15 amino acids. The CDR3, as DNA: TGTGCCAGCAGTTCCACCGGTGTACGTGGAAACACCATATATTCT. Translation: CASSSTGVRGNTIYS.

Points on this clonotype: This may stem from a read error, because a much larger clone lies one nucleotide away. V and J are TRBV6-6 and TRBJ1-6, with a tentative D call TRBD1 (6 bases). V lost 6 bases, J lost 5 bases, and 17 bases lay in between. The CDR3 contains 16 residues. Looked up from germline, CDR1 is MNHNY and CDR2 is SVGAGI (reference sequence). The CDR3 is CASRNERGADNSPLHF. As DNA, the CDR3 is TGTGCCAGCAGGAATGAAAGGGGGGCTGATAATTCACCCCTCCACTTT.

This clonotype was recorded once. The chain is built from TRBV11-2 and TRBJ2-2, with a weak D call TRBD2 (5 bases). The V end lost 1 base, the J end lost 16 bases, and 25 bases lay between the germline ends. The CDR3 contains 16 residues. Germline CDR1 is SGHAT and CDR2 is FQNNGV. This chain's CDR3 is CASSLVLAAHTGVPFF. The CDR3 DNA follows: TGTGCCAGCAGCTTAGTATTGGCGGCGCATACCGGGGTGCCGTTTTTT.

Remarks on this clonotype: This may stem from a read error, because a much larger clone lies one nucleotide away. The gene calls are TRBV6-1 and TRBJ2-1; 7 bases are shared with TRBD1. Germline CDR1 is MNHNS and CDR2 is SASEGT. The length of the CDR3 is 15 residues. CDR3: CASSELRTGYNEQSF. The CDR3 region has the DNA TGTGCCAGCAGTGAATTGCGGACAGGCTACAATGAGCAGTCCTTC.

This clonotype was recorded only once. Since the CDR3 does not end with the conserved phenylalanine or tryptophan, this likely comes from a read error. The gene calls are TRBV11-3 and TRBJ2-1; 8 bases fit TRBD2. Germline trimming cut 7 bases from V and 4 bases from J; bases unmatched to any gene: 3. Per the germline V gene, CDR1 is SGHNT and CDR2 is YENEEA. This CDR3 comprises 13 residues. DNA for the CDR3: TGTGCCAGCAACCCTAGCGGGTACAATGAGCAGTTCGTC. Encoded protein: CASNPSGYNEQFV.

Comment on this clonotype: At one end, the junction sequence differs from germline, possibly due to a read error. The chain employs TRBV6-5 and TRBJ2-3; D gene uncertain. Germline values: CDR1 MNHEY, CDR2 SVGAGI. This CDR3 comprises 14 residues. CDR3: CASSYSRSTYTQYF. CDR3 DNA: TGTGCCAGCAGTTACTCTCGTAGCACCTATACACAGTATTTT.

Note on this clonotype: The junction departs from germline at one end; a sequencing error may be responsible. J is TRBJ1-1 and V is TRBV19; D uncertain. This CDR3 has 13 residues. CDR1 is LNHDA and CDR2 is SQIVND in the germline V gene (reference sequence). For the CDR3, the DNA is TGTGCCAGTACCCTGGACTGGAACACTGAAGGTTTCTTT. Residues: CASTLDWNTEGFF.

This clonotype was counted only a few times. With a much larger clone just one base away, this may be a read error. V usage is TRBV6-1 and J usage is TRBJ2-7, with D tentatively TRBD1 or TRBD2 (5 bases each). This CDR3 spans 14 amino acids. CDR1 is MNHNS and CDR2 is SASEGT in the germline V gene. Trimming removed 8 bases at V and 3 bases at J, with 17 bases between. This CDR3 reads CASSPGARIYEQYF. CDR3 bases: TGTGCCAGCTCGCCCGGGGCTAGGATCTACGAGCAGTACTTC.

A note on this clonotype: The CDR3 carries no conserved terminal phenylalanine or tryptophan, so it likely arises from a read error. Because the CDR3's place on the DNA is in doubt, the DNA is left out and the CDR3 is given as listed by TCRdb. This chain joins TRBV11-3 and TRBJ2-2. The germline V gene has CDR1 SGHNT and CDR2 YENEEA. Inclusive of both ends, the CDR3 amounts to 14 amino acids. The CDR3 is CASSLYGNTGELFY.

The count of this clonotype is one. The junction departs from the called germline gene at one end, perhaps through a read error. CDR3 loop: CSVGGMRGAYEQFF. CDR3 coding DNA: TGCAGCGTTGGAGGGATGAGGGGGGCTTATGAGCAATTCTTC. The rearrangement links TRBV29-1 to TRBJ2-1, with D tentatively TRBD1 or TRBD2 (6 bases each). Per the germline V gene, CDR1 is SQVTM and CDR2 is ANQGSEA. The CDR3 spans 14 residues.

This clonotype came up a few times. In nucleotides, the CDR3 is TGTGCCAGCAGCTTAAAGGGGGACTCCAAGGTGGAGACCCAGTACTTC. Protein: CASSLKGDSKVETQYF. V usage is TRBV7-2 and J usage is TRBJ2-5; D tentatively reads TRBD1 or TRBD2 (6 bases each). This CDR3 has 16 residues. V lost 2 bases and J lost 5, with 18 bases in between. From germline, CDR1 is SGHTA and CDR2 FQGNSA.

The chain links TRBV6-2 or TRBV6-3 to TRBJ2-1; D may be TRBD2 (5 bases). Between the trimmed V and J ends, which lost 9 bases and 5 bases, there was a span of 26 bases. CDR1 and CDR2 from the germline V gene are MNHEY and SVGEGT. CDR3 length: 17 amino acids. The CDR3: CASTSPVLARKDNEQFF. The CDR3 bases are TGTGCCAGTACCAGTCCCGTTTTAGCGAGGAAGGACAATGAGCAGTTCTTC.

This chain uses TRBV11-2 with TRBJ1-1; D not certain. CDR1 and CDR2 from the germline V gene are SGHAT and FQNNGV. The CDR3 is 15 residues long. The V gene lost 6 bases and the J gene lost 4 bases, with 18 bases spanning the gap. The CDR3 reads CASSLCSGRGTEAFF. CDR3 bases: TGTGCCAGCAGTTTATGTTCGGGGAGAGGCACTGAAGCTTTCTTT.

Ten or more counts support this clonotype. V gene TRBV4-3 combines with J gene TRBJ2-1; 13 nucleotides agree with TRBD2. The CDR3 totals 16 residues. The germline CDR1 and CDR2 sequences are LGHNA and YSLEER. V gave up 5 bases and J gave up 10 bases; unmatched junction bases: 11. Here the CDR3 reads CASSSTGTSGAREQFF. DNA of the CDR3: TGCGCCAGCAGCTCAACCGGGACTAGCGGGGCCAGGGAGCAGTTCTTC.

Remarks on this clonotype: At one end, the junction sequence differs from germline, possibly due to a read error. This chain connects TRBV20-1 to TRBJ2-2, with D unclear. The CDR3 is 13 residues long. Germline CDR1 and CDR2: DFQATT and SNEGSKA (reference sequence). The CDR3 DNA reads as TGCACTGCTAGAGAGATGAACGCCGGGGAGCTGTTTTTT. It translates to CTAREMNAGELFF.

A note on this clonotype: A much larger clonotype is one base distant, so this may be a read error. The chain joins TRBV4-3 to TRBJ1-2, with TRBD1 as a possible D gene (6 bases). The CDR3 sequence is 15 residues long. Germline V gives CDR1 LGHNA, CDR2 YSLEER. The V end lost 0 bases, the J end lost 5 bases, and 13 bases lay between the germline ends. Written as DNA, the CDR3 is TGCGCCAGCAGCCAAGATTTGTTCAGGGGTTATGGCTACACCTTC. It encodes CASSQDLFRGYGYTF.

Concerning this clonotype itself: The conserved phenylalanine or tryptophan normally closing the CDR3 is absent here, so this likely arose from a read error. This chain connects TRBV6-1 to TRBJ2-6; D is possibly TRBD1 or TRBD2 (5 bases each). CDR3 length equals 15 residues. Germline V CDR1 and CDR2: MNHNS, SASEGT. Written as DNA, the CDR3 is TGTACCCACAGTACAGAGGGGTCTGGGGCCAACGTCCTGACTTCC. It yields the protein CTHSTEGSGANVLTS.

On this clonotype: One base away lies a much larger clone, so this may be a sequencing read error. The V call is TRBV20-1, the J call TRBJ2-3; TRBD2 agrees at 7 bases. The trim removed 6 bases at V and 0 bases at J, leaving 9 bases unmatched. Germline V gene lookup returns CDR1 DFQATT and CDR2 SNEGSKA (reference sequence). This CDR3 is 15 amino acids long. Written as DNA, the CDR3 is TGCAGTGCCCCAGGACTAGTGGGGAGCACAGATACGCAGTATTTT. Encoded protein: CSAPGLVGSTDTQYF.

At least ten counts were recorded for this clonotype. The genes are TRBV4-3 and TRBJ1-1; a possible D gene is TRBD1 (5 bases). The germline V gene encodes CDR1 LGHNA and CDR2 YSLEER. This CDR3 has 16 residues. Deletions cut 0 bases from V and 4 bases from J, with 15 bases between. The chain's CDR3 is CASSQDQAGSVTEAFF. The CDR3 DNA reads TGCGCCAGCAGCCAAGATCAGGCAGGGTCGGTCACTGAAGCTTTCTTT.

Of note for this clonotype: Germline is not matched at one junction end, which may reflect a read error. The rearrangement joins TRBV20-1 to TRBJ2-7, with TRBD2 matching 7 bases. The germline gives CDR1 DFQATT, CDR2 SNEGSKA (reference sequence). The CDR3 loop spans 12 amino acids. The CDR3 coding sequence is TGCAGTGTCCCTAGCGGAAACTACGAGCAATACTTC. Its protein is CSVPSGNYEQYF.

Concerning this clonotype itself: Germline is not matched at one junction end, which may reflect a read error. This chain joins TRBV10-3 and TRBJ1-1; a weak D match, TRBD1 (5 bases). This CDR3 has 17 residues. Germline V lookup: CDR1 ENHRY, CDR2 SYGVKD. The CDR3 region has the DNA TGTGCTATCAGTAAGGCTAAGGGTGAGGGACGGAACCCTGAAGCTTTCTTT. It encodes CAISKAKGEGRNPEAFF.

This rearrangement joins TRBV20-1 to TRBJ2-5; D unclear. The V end was cut by 0 bases, the J end by 4 bases, with 9 bases between. Germline CDR1 DFQATT, CDR2 SNEGSKA (reference sequence). This CDR3 region has 13 residues. The CDR3 loop reads CSARDLMRETQYF. The CDR3 nucleotides are TGCAGTGCTAGAGATTTGATGCGAGAGACCCAGTACTTC.